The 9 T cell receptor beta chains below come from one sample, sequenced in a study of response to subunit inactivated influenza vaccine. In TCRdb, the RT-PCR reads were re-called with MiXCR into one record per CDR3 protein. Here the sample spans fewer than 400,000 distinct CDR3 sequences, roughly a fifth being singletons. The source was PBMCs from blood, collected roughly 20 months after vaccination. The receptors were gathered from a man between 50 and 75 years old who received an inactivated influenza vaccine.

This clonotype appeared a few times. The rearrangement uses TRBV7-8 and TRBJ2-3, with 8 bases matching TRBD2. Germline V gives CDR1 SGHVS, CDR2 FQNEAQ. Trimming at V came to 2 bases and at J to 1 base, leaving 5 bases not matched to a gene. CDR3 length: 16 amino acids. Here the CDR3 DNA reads TGTGCCAGCAGCTTAACCGGGACTAGGGGCACAGATACGCAGTATTTT. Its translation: CASSLTGTRGTDTQYF. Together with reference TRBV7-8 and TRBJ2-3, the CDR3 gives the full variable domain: GAGVSQSPRYKVAKRGQDVALRCDPISGHVSLFWYQQALGQGPEFLTYFQNEAQLDKSGLPSDRFFAERPEGSVSTLKIQRTQQEDSAVYLCASSLTGTRGTDTQYFGPGTRLTVL.

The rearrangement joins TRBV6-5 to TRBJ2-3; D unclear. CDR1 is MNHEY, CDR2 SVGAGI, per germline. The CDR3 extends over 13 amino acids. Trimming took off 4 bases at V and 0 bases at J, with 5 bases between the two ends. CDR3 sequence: CASSSDSTDTQYF. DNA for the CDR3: TGTGCCAGCAGTTCGGACAGCACAGATACGCAGTATTTT.

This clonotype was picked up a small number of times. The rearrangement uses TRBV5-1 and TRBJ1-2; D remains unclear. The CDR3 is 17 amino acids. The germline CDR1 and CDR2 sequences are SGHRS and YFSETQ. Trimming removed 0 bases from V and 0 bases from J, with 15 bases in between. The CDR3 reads CASSLAGGILSNYGYTF. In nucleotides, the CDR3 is TGCGCCAGCAGCTTGGCGGGCGGAATACTATCTAACTATGGCTACACCTTC.

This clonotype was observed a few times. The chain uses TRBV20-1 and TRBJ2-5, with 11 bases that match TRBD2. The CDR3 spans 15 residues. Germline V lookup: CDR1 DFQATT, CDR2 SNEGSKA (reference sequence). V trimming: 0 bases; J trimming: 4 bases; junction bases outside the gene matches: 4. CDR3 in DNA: TGCAGTGCTAGAGAGGGTAGCGGGAGGGCAGAGACCCAGTACTTC. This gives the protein CSAREGSGRAETQYF.

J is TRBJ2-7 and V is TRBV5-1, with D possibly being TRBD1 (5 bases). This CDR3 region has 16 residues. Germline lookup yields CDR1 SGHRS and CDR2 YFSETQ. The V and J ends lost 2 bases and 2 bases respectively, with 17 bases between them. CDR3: CASSFGRAPTAYEQYF. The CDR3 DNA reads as TGCGCCAGCAGCTTTGGCAGGGCACCCACCGCCTACGAGCAGTACTTC.

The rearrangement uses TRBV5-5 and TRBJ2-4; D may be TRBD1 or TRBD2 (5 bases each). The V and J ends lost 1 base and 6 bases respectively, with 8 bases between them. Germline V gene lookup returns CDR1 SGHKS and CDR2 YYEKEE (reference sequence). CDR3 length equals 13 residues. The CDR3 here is CASSLTGRNIQYF. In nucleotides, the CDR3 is TGTGCCAGCAGCTTGACGGGACGAAACATTCAGTACTTC.

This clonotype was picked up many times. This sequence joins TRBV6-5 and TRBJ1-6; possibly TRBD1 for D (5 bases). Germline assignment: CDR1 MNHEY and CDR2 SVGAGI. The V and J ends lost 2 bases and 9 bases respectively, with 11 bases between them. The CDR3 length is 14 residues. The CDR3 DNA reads TGTGCCAGCAGTTACGGGAGGGGAGGTTCACCCCTCCACTTT. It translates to CASSYGRGGSPLHF.

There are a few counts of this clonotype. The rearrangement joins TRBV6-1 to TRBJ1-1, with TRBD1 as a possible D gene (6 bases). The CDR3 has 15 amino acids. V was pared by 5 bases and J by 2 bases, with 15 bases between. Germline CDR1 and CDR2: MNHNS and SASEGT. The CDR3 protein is CASSPLGGPNTEAFF. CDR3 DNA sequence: TGTGCCAGCAGTCCCTTAGGGGGGCCTAACACTGAAGCTTTCTTT.

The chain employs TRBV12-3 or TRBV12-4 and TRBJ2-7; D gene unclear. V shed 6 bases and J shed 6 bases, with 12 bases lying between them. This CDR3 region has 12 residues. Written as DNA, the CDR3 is TGTGCCAGCAGACAGAGCCTAAGCGAGCAGTACTTC. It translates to CASRQSLSEQYF.